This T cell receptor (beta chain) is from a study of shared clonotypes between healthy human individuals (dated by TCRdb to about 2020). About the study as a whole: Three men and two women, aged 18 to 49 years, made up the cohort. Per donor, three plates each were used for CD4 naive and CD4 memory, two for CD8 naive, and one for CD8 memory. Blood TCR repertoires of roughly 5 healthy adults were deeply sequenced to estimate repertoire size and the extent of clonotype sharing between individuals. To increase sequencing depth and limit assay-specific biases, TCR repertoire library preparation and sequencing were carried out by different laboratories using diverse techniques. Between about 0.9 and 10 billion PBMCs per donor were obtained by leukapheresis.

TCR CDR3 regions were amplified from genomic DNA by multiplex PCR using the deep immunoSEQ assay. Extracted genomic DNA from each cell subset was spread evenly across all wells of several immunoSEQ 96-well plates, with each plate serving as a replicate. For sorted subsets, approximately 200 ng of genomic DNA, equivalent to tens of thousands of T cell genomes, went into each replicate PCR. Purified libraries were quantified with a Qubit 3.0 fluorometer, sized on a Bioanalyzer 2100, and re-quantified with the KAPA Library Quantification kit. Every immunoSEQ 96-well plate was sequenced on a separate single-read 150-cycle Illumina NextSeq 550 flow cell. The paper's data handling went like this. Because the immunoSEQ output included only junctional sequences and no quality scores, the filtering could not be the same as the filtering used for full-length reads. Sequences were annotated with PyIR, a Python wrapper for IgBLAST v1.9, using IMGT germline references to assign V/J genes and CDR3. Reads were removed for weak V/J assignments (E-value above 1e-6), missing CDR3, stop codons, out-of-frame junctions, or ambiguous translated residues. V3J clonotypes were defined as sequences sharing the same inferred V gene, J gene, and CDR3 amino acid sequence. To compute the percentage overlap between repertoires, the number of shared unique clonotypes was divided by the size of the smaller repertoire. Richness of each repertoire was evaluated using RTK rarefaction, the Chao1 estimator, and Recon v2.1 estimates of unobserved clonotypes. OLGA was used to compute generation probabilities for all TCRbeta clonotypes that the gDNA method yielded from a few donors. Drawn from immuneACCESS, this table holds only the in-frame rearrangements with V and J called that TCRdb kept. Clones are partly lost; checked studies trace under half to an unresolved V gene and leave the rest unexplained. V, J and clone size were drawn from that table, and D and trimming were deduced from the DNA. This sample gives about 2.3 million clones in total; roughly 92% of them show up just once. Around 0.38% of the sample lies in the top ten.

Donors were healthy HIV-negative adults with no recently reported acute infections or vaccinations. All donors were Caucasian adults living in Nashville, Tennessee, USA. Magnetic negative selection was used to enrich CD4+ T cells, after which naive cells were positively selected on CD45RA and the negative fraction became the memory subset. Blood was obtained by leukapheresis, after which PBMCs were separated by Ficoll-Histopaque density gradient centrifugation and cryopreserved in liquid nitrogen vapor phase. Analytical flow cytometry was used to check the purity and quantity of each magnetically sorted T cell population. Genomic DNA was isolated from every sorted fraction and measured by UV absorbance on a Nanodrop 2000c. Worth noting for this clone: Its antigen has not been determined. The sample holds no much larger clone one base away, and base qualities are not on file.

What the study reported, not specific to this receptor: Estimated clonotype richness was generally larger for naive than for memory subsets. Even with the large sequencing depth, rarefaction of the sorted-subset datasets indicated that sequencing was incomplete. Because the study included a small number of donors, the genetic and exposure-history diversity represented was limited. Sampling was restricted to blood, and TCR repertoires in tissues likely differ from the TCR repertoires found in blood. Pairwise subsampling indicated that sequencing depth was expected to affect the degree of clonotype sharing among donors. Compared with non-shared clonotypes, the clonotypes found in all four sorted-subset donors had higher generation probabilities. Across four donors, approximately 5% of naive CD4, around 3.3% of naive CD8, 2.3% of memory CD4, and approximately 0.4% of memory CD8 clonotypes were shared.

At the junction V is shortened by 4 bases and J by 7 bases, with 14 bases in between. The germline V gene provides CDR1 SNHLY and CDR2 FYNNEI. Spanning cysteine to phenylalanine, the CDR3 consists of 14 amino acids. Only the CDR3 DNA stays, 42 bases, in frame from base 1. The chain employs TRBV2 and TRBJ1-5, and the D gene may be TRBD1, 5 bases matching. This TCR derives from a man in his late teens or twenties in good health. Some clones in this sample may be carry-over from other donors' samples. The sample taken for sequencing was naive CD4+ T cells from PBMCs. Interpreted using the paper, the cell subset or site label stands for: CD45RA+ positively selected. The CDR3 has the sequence CASSAEGSVQPQHF. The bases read TGTGCCAGCAGTGCCGAGGGGTCCGTGCAGCCCCAGCATTTT. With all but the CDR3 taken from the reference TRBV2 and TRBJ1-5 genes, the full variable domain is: EPEVTQTPSHQVTQMGQEVILRCVPISNHLYFYWYRQILGQKVEFLVSFYNNEISEKSEIFDDQFSVERPDGSNFTLKIRSTKLEDSAMYFCASSAEGSVQPQHFGDGTRLSIL.